The 27 T cell receptor beta chains reported below all come from one sample, sequenced in a study of blood T cell repertoires in COVID-19. TCRdb's table, derived via immunoSEQ multiplex PCR, lists solely in-frame clones and lacks some. This table holds 180,000 or so clones, approximately 88% found once. Sequencing was performed on peripheral blood. The receptor source for this set is a woman aged 25 to 39 with acute or convalescent COVID-19.

This chain joins TRBV23-1 and TRBJ1-6; a weak D match, TRBD1 (6 bases). TRBV23-1 carries the ORF label, with uncertain function. Between the trimmed V and J ends, which lost 9 bases and 10 bases, there was a span of 10 bases. The CDR3 runs to 11 residues. CDR3 nucleotides: TGCGCCAGTTCCAGGGGCTCACCCCTCCACTTT. Its protein product is CASSRGSPLHF.

As to this clone: Other nucleotide sequences from this sample produce the same CDR3. The chain has TRBV30 and TRBJ2-6; D is unresolved. The CDR3 spans 13 residues. V was cut by 5 bases and J by 1 base, with 6 bases left in between. Germline V CDR1 and CDR2: GTSNPN, SVGIG (reference sequence). The CDR3 DNA sequence: TGTGCCTGGGACTCGTCTGGGGCCAACGTCCTGACTTTC. Encoded protein: CAWDSSGANVLTF.

The genes are TRBV19 and TRBJ1-4; 8 bases are shared with TRBD1. The junction had 5 bases not matched to a gene; V was cut back by 4 bases and J by 10 bases. Per germline, CDR1 LNHDA and CDR2 SQIVND (reference sequence). The CDR3 totals 13 residues. The CDR3 protein is CASSTQTGVKLFF. CDR3 DNA sequence: TGTGCCAGTAGTACACAGACAGGGGTAAAACTGTTTTTT.

The table lists this clone with a count of one. CDR3 region: CASSPLKREGLDEYF. The CDR3 DNA follows: TGTGCCAGCAGCCCCTTGAAGCGGGAGGGCCTCGATGAGTACTTC. The V gene is TRBV7-2, the J gene TRBJ2-7, with TRBD2 matching 10 bases. This CDR3 comprises 15 residues. V lost 5 bases, J lost 11 bases, and 15 bases stayed unmatched. Germline CDR1 and CDR2: SGHTA and FQGNSA.

In regard to this clone: The junction and the germline gene differ at one end; a read error may be behind it. V is TRBV2 and J is TRBJ1-2; TRBD1 matches 9 bases. This CDR3 is built from 12 residues. The germline V gene encodes CDR1 SNHLY and CDR2 FYNNEI. The CDR3 DNA reads as TGTGCCAGCTGGGGGGAGGGACAGGGCGGGTCCTTC. Protein product: CASWGEGQGGSF.

The rearrangement uses TRBV28 and TRBJ2-1; D gene ambiguous. V lost 8 bases and J lost 0, with 14 bases in between. The germline CDR1 and CDR2 sequences are MDHEN and SYDVKM. The CDR3 extends over 15 amino acids. For the CDR3, the DNA is TGTGCCAGCTCACTACCATTTGGCTCCTACAATGAGCAGTTCTTC. As protein: CASSLPFGSYNEQFF.

V is TRBV5-1 and J is TRBJ2-7; weak D call: TRBD1 (6 bases). In germline, CDR1 is SGHRS, CDR2 YFSETQ. The CDR3 covers 12 residues. With 5 bases removed from V and 2 bases from J, the gap between germline ends came to 8 bases. The CDR3 DNA reads as TGCGCCAGCAGAAGGGACACCTACGAGCAGTACTTC. Translating it yields CASRRDTYEQYF.

This chain joins TRBV5-1 and TRBJ1-5; D is unresolved. The CDR3 runs to 14 residues. V was pared by 0 bases and J by 3 bases, with 7 bases between. Germline lookup yields CDR1 SGHRS and CDR2 YFSETQ. The CDR3 sequence: CASSLDSPNQPQHF. CDR3 nucleotides: TGCGCCAGCAGCTTGGACAGTCCCAATCAGCCCCAGCATTTT.

This chain joins TRBV7-9 and TRBJ2-5, with D perhaps matching TRBD2 (6 bases). There are 12 residues in the CDR3. Germline CDR1 is SEHNR and CDR2 is FQNEAQ (reference sequence). V was pared by 4 bases and J by 7 bases, with 10 bases between. The CDR3 bases are TGTGCCAGCAGCTCCCTCGGGGGGACCCAGTACTTC. It specifies CASSSLGGTQYF.

The chain couples TRBV29-1 to TRBJ2-6; 7 nucleotides align to TRBD1. Germline CDR1 and CDR2: SQVTM and ANQGSEA. The J segment lost 4 bases and the V segment lost 6 bases, leaving 6 bases of the junction unmatched. This CDR3 is built from 14 residues. CDR3 region: CSVDEGAGANVLTF. CDR3 DNA sequence: TGCAGCGTGGACGAGGGGGCCGGGGCCAACGTCCTGACTTTC.

The gene calls are TRBV18 and TRBJ2-5; maybe TRBD1 (5 bases). Germline CDR1 KGHSH, CDR2 LQKENI. This CDR3 spans 14 amino acids. Trimming took off 3 bases at V and 4 bases at J, with 12 bases between the two ends. This chain's CDR3 is CASSPPDTRETQYF. The CDR3 DNA is TGTGCCAGCTCACCCCCGGACACGAGAGAGACCCAGTACTTC.

This chain links TRBV6-5 with TRBJ2-7; 8 bases agree with TRBD1. CDR1 MNHEY and CDR2 SVGAGI come from the germline V gene. The CDR3 is 14 residues long. Trimming at V came to 6 bases and at J to 2 bases, leaving 6 bases not matched to a gene. Written as DNA, the CDR3 is TGTGCCAGCAGGTTAGAGACAGGGGCCTACGAGCAGTACTTC. Its translation: CASRLETGAYEQYF.

A few counts support this clone. The CDR3 DNA follows: TGTGCCAGCAGCCACACCGGACAGAAACACTATGGCTACACCTTC. The encoded protein is CASSHTGQKHYGYTF. The chain is built from TRBV7-3 and TRBJ1-2; possibly TRBD1 for D (6 bases). CDR1 is SGHTA, CDR2 FQGTGA, per germline. Trimming removed 5 bases at V and 3 bases at J, with 16 bases between. The CDR3 consists of 15 residues.

The V call is TRBV3-1 (or the pseudogene TRBV3-2), the J call TRBJ2-2; TRBD2 matches 9 bases. V dropped 5 bases and J dropped 4; count of bases not matched to a gene: 8. Germline CDR1 and CDR2: LGHDT and YNNKEL (reference sequence). The CDR3 extends over 16 amino acids. The CDR3 spells CASSGRVLAGTGELFF. The DNA for the CDR3 is TGTGCCAGCAGCGGACGGGTACTAGCGGGCACCGGGGAGCTGTTTTTT.

The chain recombines TRBV9 with TRBJ1-1; no clear D gene. V lost 2 bases, J lost 0 bases, and 5 bases lay in between. Germline CDR1 reads SGDLS; CDR2 reads YYNGEE. This CDR3 contains 13 residues. CDR3 region: CASSVSVNTEAFF. The CDR3 coding sequence is TGTGCCAGCAGCGTTTCGGTGAACACTGAAGCTTTCTTT.

The chain has TRBV5-6 and TRBJ2-1; 9 positions match TRBD2. The junction had 11 bases not matched to a gene; V was cut back by 6 bases and J by 10 bases. CDR3 length: 14 residues. Germline V gene sequence: CDR1 SGHDT, CDR2 YYEEEE. The CDR3 sequence: CASIRREGRGEQFF. The CDR3 DNA is TGTGCCAGCATTCGGCGGGAGGGCCGGGGCGAGCAGTTCTTC.

The rearrangement joins TRBV5-8 to TRBJ2-3; 9 positions agree with TRBD2. Per germline, CDR1 SGHTS and CDR2 YDEGEE. The CDR3 is 16 residues long. V trimming: 1 base; J trimming: 6 bases; junction bases outside the gene matches: 9. DNA for the CDR3: TGTGCCAGCAGCTTGAGGGCTAGCGGGACTGGGGATACGCAGTATTTT. Translated: CASSLRASGTGDTQYF. Variable domain in full (rest from reference TRBV5-8 and TRBJ2-3): EAGVTQSPTHLIKTRGQQATLRCSPISGHTSVYWYQQALGLGLQFLLWYDEGEERNRGNFPPRFSGRQFPNYSSELNVNALELEDSALYLCASSLRASGTGDTQYFGPGTRLTVL.

This sequence joins TRBV19 and TRBJ2-3; TRBD2 agrees at 9 bases. Losses at the gene ends were 3 bases for V and 1 base for J; bases not matched to a gene: 5. This CDR3 is 16 amino acids long. Germline-derived CDR1 and CDR2 are LNHDA and SQIVND (reference sequence). The CDR3 coding sequence is TGTGCCAGTAGTATGCGGGCGGGAGGGGGCACAGATACGCAGTATTTT. Protein: CASSMRAGGGTDTQYF.

The chain employs TRBV3-1 (or the pseudogene TRBV3-2) and TRBJ1-2; D might be TRBD1 (6 bases). Germline CDR1 and CDR2: LGHDT and YNNKEL (reference sequence). This CDR3 spans 14 amino acids. V was pared by 1 base and J by 6 bases, with 12 bases between. CDR3 sequence: CASSQAAGVNGYTF. The CDR3 coding sequence is TGTGCCAGCAGCCAAGCAGCAGGGGTTAATGGCTACACCTTC.

This sequence joins TRBV4-1 and TRBJ2-1; tentative D call: TRBD2 (5 bases). Germline-derived CDR1 and CDR2 are MGHRA and YSYEKL. The V gene lost 4 bases and the J gene lost 15 bases, with 16 bases spanning the gap. CDR3 length: 12 residues. This chain's CDR3 is CASSLRGPPVFF. The CDR3 DNA is TGCGCCAGCAGCCTTAGAGGGCCCCCAGTGTTCTTC.

CDR3 nucleotide sequence: TGTGCCAGCAGTTTTTATCGGGAACAGCCCCAGCATTTT. Its protein product is CASSFYREQPQHF. This chain links TRBV28 with TRBJ1-5; the D is unclear. The CDR3 consists of 13 residues. Per the germline V gene, CDR1 is MDHEN and CDR2 is SYDVKM. Trimming pared 3 bases from V and 7 bases from J, leaving 10 bases between. Using reference TRBV28 and TRBJ1-5 for the parts outside the CDR3, the full variable domain is DVKVTQSSRYLVKRTGEKVFLECVQDMDHENMFWYRQDPGLGLRLIYFSYDVKMKEKGDIPEGYSVSREKKERFSLILESASTNQTSMYLCASSFYREQPQHFGDGTRLSIL.

The chain couples TRBV5-4 to TRBJ2-2, with 9 bases aligning to TRBD1. With V trimmed by 0 bases and J by 6 bases, 6 bases remained unmatched. Looked up from germline, CDR1 is SGHNT and CDR2 is YYREEE (reference sequence). CDR3 length: 16 residues. The CDR3 nucleotides are TGTGCCAGCAGCTTGGGCGGGACAGGGCGGGCCGGGGAGCTGTTTTTT. Amino acids: CASSLGGTGRAGELFF.

This clone came up once. The rearrangement uses TRBV29-1 and TRBJ1-1, with a weak D call TRBD1 (6 bases). Deletions cut 7 bases from V and 2 bases from J, with 17 bases between. Germline assignment: CDR1 SQVTM and CDR2 ANQGSEA. The CDR3 length is 14 residues. The CDR3 bases are TGCAGCGCCAAACGCCGGGACATTAACACTGAAGCTTTCTTT. Protein product: CSAKRRDINTEAFF.

The chain carries TRBV6-1 and TRBJ2-2, with D possibly matching TRBD1 (6 bases). Germline values: CDR1 MNHNS, CDR2 SASEGT. The CDR3 has 15 amino acids. Trimming stripped 2 bases from V and 3 bases from J, with 10 bases between. CDR3 in amino acids: CASSEFRGDTGELFF. The CDR3 nucleotides read TGTGCCAGCAGTGAATTCAGGGGTGACACCGGGGAGCTGTTTTTT.

This rearrangement joins TRBV9 to TRBJ1-3; D ambiguous. CDR3 length equals 12 residues. From germline, CDR1 is SGDLS and CDR2 YYNGEE. Trimming cost V 3 bases and J 6 bases, with 7 bases left between them. The CDR3 here is CASSASVNTIYF. In nucleotides, the CDR3 is TGTGCCAGCAGCGCCTCAGTAAACACCATATATTTT.

The chain links TRBV7-9 to TRBJ2-2, with D unclear. The CDR3 covers 14 residues. The V gene's germline CDR1 is SEHNR and CDR2 FQNEAQ (reference sequence). V lost 5 bases to trimming and J lost 5 bases, with 12 bases between them. As DNA, the CDR3 is TGTGCCAGCAGCAAAAGGAGCGATACCGGGGAGCTGTTTTTT. This sequence encodes CASSKRSDTGELFF.

This chain joins TRBV19 and TRBJ2-1, with no clear D. CDR3 length: 14 residues. With 4 bases removed from V and 0 bases from J, the gap between germline ends came to 7 bases. Germline CDR1 LNHDA, CDR2 SQIVND (reference sequence). Here the CDR3 reads CASSRTSSYNEQFF. CDR3 bases: TGTGCCAGTAGTAGAACGAGCTCCTACAATGAGCAGTTCTTC.